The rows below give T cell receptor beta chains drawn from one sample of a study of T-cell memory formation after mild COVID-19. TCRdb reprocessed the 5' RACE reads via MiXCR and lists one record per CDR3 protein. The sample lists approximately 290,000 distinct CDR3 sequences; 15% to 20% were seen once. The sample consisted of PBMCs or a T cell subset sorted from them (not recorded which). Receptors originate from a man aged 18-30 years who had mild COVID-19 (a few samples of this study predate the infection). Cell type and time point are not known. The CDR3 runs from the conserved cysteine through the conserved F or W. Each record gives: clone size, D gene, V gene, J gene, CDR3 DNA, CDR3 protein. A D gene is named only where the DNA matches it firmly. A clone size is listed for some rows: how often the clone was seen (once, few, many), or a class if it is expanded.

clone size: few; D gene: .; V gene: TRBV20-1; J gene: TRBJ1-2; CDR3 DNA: TGCAGTGCTATGACGAGAAGGGAGGTCTATGGCTACACCTTC; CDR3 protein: CSAMTRREVYGYTF
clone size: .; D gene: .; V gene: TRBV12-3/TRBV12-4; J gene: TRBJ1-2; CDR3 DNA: TGTGCCAGCAGTGCACAACAGGGCATTGGGCATGGCTACACCTTC; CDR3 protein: CASSAQQGIGHGYTF
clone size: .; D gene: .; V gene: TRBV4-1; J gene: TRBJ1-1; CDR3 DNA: TGCGCCAGCAGCCCGTGGGTGCGGGGTAACACTGAAGCTTTCTTT; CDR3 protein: CASSPWVRGNTEAFF
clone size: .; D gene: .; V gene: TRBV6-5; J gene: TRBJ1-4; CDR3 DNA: TGTGCCAGCAGTTACTCGTTGGGGGTAGGGGGTGAAAAACTGTTTTTT; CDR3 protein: CASSYSLGVGGEKLFF
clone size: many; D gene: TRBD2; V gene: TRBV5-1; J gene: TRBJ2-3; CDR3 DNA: TGCGCCAGCAGCTCCGGACTAGCGGGGATCACAGATACGCAGTATTTT; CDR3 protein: CASSSGLAGITDTQYF
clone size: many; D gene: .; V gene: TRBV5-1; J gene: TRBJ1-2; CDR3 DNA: TGCGCCAGCAGCTTGGATCGTTCTAGTCGGACCTATGGCTACACCTTC; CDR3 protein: CASSLDRSSRTYGYTF
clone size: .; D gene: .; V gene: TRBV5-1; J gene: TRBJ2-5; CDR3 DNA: TGCGCCAGCAGCTTGGTTTTGTTACAAGAGACCCAGTACTTC; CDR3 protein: CASSLVLLQETQYF
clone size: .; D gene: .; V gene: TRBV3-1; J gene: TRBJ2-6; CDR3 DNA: TGTGCCAGCCTTTTAGGGTCTGGGGCCAACGTCCTGACTTTC; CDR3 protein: CASLLGSGANVLTF
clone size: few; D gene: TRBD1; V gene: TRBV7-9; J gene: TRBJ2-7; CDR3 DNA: TGTGCCAGCAGCTTAGCGGGACAGGGGAGGAACTTC; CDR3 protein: CASSLAGQGRNF
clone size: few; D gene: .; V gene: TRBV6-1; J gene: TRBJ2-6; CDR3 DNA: TGTGCCACCGCAGCTCGCTCTGGGGCCAACGTCCTGACTTTC; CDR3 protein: CATAARSGANVLTF
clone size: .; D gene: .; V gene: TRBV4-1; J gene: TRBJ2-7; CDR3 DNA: TGCGCCAGCAGCCCGGACGGGGCCGAGCAGTACTTC; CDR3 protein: CASSPDGAEQYF
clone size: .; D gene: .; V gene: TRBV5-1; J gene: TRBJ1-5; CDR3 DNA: TGCGCCAGCAGTTATGGGGGGGGCAATCAGCCCCAGCATTTT; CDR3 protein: CASSYGGGNQPQHF
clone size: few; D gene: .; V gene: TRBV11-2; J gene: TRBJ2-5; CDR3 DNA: TGTGCCAGCAGCCCACCCGTTTGGGGGGCGGGGGTTGAGACCCAGTACTTC; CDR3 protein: CASSPPVWGAGVETQYF
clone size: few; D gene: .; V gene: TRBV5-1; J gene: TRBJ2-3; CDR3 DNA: TGCGCCAGCAGCTCCACCTCGAGGGGGAGGACAGATACGCAGTATTTT; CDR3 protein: CASSSTSRGRTDTQYF
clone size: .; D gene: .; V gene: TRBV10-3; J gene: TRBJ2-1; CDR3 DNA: TGTGCCATCAGTGACCAGCCCTGGTATGAGCAGTTCTTC; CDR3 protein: CAISDQPWYEQFF
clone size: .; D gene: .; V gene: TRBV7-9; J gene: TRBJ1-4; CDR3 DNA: TGTGCCAGCAGCTCCAATCCCGACAGGATAGACGAAAAACTGTTTTTT; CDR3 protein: CASSSNPDRIDEKLFF